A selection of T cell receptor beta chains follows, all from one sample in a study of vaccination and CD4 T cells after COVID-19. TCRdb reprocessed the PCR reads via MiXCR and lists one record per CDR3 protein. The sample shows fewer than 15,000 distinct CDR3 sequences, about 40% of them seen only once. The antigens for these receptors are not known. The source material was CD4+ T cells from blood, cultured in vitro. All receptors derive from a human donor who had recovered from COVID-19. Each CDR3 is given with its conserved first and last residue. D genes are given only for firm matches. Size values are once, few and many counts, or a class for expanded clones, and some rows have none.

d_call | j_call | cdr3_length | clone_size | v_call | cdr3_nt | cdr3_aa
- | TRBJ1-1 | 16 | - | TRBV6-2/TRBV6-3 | TGTGCCAGCAGTTACGCGTTGAGGGGAAAGACGACTGAAGCTTTCTTT | CASSYALRGKTTEAFF
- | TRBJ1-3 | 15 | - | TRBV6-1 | TGTGCCAGCAGTGTCCCCCGGGTGTCTGGAAACACCATATATTTT | CASSVPRVSGNTIYF
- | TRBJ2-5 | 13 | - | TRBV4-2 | TGTGCCAGCAGCCAAGAAGTCGGGGAGACCCAGTACTTC | CASSQEVGETQYF
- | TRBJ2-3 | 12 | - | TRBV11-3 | TGTGCCAGCAGCGTAAGTGGGACTACGCAGTATTTT | CASSVSGTTQYF
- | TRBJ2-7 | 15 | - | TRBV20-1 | TGCAGTGCTATCCCGTGGGGGCATAGCTCCTACGAGCAGTACTTC | CSAIPWGHSSYEQYF
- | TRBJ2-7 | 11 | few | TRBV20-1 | TGCAGTGCTAGAGCAGGGGACGAGCAGTACTTC | CSARAGDEQYF
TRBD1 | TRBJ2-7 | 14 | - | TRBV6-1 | TGTGCCAGCAGTCCTCAGGGGGCGATCTACGAGCAGTACTTC | CASSPQGAIYEQYF
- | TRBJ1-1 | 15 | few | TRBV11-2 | TGTGCCAGCAGCTTAGACAATTCCGGGAACACTGAAGCTTTCTTT | CASSLDNSGNTEAFF
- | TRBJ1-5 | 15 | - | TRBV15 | TGTGCCACCAGCAGAGATGAGGCAGCAAGGGGTCCCCAGCATTTT | CATSRDEAARGPQHF
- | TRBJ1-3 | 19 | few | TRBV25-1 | TGTGCCAGCAGTCCTCTGGTGGGGAGGACCATAGCAACTGGAAACACCATATATTTT | CASSPLVGRTIATGNTIYF
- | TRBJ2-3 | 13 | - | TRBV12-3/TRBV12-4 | TGTGCCAGCAGCACTGGACAACAAGGTACGCAGTATTTT | CASSTGQQGTQYF
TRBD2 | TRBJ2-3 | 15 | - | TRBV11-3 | TGTGCCAGCGGGAGCGGGGGCGGGGCGACAGATACGCAGTATTTT | CASGSGGGATDTQYF
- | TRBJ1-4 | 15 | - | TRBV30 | TGTGCCTGGAGTGTAGGCAGCGCAACTAATGAAAAACTGTTTTTT | CAWSVGSATNEKLFF
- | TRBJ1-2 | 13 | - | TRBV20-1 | TGCAGTGCTAGAAACAGCGAAAACTATGGCTACACCTTC | CSARNSENYGYTF
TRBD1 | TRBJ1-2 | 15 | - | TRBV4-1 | TGCGCCAGCAGCCACTCGACAGGGGGCGACTATGGCTACACCTTC | CASSHSTGGDYGYTF
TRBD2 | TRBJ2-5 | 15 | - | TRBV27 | TGTGCCAGCAGTGGACTAGCGGGAGGTGAAGAGACCCAGTACTTC | CASSGLAGGEETQYF
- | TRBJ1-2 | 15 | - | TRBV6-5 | TGTGCCAGCAGTTACTCGAACAAGGGCTACCGGGGCTACACCTTC | CASSYSNKGYRGYTF
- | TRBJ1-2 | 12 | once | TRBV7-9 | TGTGCCAGCAGCTTAGAAGGGGATGGCTACACCTTC | CASSLEGDGYTF
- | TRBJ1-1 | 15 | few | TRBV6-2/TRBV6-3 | TGTGCCAGCAGTTACTACCGGGATTGGGGCACTGAAGCTTTCTTT | CASSYYRDWGTEAFF
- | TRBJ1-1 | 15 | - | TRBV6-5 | TGTGCCAGCAGTTCATCCGGGACGGTGAACACTGAAGCTTTCTTT | CASSSSGTVNTEAFF
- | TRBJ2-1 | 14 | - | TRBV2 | TGTGCCAGCACGCGATTGGGTGGATACAATGAGCAGTTCTTC | CASTRLGGYNEQFF
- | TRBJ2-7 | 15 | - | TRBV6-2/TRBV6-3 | TGTGCCAGCAGTTACGGGGGGACTCTCGCCTACGAGCAGTACTTC | CASSYGGTLAYEQYF
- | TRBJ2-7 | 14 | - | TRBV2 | TGTGCCAGCGGACTGACAGGAGTTCTAAGGGAGCAGTACTTC | CASGLTGVLREQYF
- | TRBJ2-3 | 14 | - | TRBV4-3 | TGCGCCAGCAGCCATAGTAGGGACACAGATACGCAGTGTTTT | CASSHSRDTDTQCF
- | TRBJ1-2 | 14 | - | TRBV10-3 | TGTGCCATCAGTGGTCCGGATACTAACTATGGCTACACCTTC | CAISGPDTNYGYTF
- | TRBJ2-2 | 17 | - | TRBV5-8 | TGTGCCAGCAGCTGGGACTCTCCCGTAAAGTATGCCGGGGAGCTGTTTTTT | CASSWDSPVKYAGELFF
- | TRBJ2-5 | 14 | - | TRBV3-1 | TGTGCCAGCAGCCAAGATCTAGCGCAAGAGACCCAGTACTTC | CASSQDLAQETQYF
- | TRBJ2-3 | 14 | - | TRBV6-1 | TGTGCCAGCATCCAGTCATCTAGCACAGATACGCAGTATTTT | CASIQSSSTDTQYF
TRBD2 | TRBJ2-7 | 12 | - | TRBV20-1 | TGCAGTGCTAGGACTAGCGCCTACGAGCAGTACTTC | CSARTSAYEQYF
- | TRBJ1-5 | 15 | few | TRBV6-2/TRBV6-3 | TGTGCCAGCAGTTACTGGTCGGGTGCTAATCAGCCCCAGCATTTT | CASSYWSGANQPQHF
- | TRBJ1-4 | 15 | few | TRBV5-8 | TGTGCCAGCAGAGTGGGAAGGAACAGGGAGGAAAAACTGTTTTTT | CASRVGRNREEKLFF
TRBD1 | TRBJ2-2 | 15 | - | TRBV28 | TGTGCCAGCAGTCCCGGGACAGTGAACACCGGGGAGCTGTTTTTT | CASSPGTVNTGELFF
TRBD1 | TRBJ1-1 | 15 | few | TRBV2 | TGTGCCAGCAGGGACAGGGGGTCGTGGAGGACTGAAGCTTTCTTT | CASRDRGSWRTEAFF
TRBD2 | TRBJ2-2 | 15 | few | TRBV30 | TGTGCCTGGAGCTGGGGAGGGGCCAACACCGGGGAGCTGTTTTTT | CAWSWGGANTGELFF
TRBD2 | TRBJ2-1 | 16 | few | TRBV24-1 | TGTGCCACCAGTGACCAAGCGGGGGGGACCTACAATGAGCAGTTCTTC | CATSDQAGGTYNEQFF
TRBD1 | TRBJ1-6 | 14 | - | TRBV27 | TGTGCCAGCAGTTTAGGGACAGGGACTTCACCCCTCCACTTT | CASSLGTGTSPLHF